This TCR beta chain was sequenced for a study of patients and donors after allogeneic stem cell transplantation. Germline loops: CDR1 MNHEY, CDR2 SVGAGI. This CDR3 comprises 13 residues. Trimming took off 4 bases at V and 1 base at J, with 7 bases between the two ends. TCRdb used MiXCR to reprocess the RT-PCR reads, holding one entry per CDR3 protein. This table has around 240,000 distinct CDR3 sequences, over 12% appearing once. The rearrangement links TRBV6-5 to TRBJ1-1; D is ambiguous. The receptor's source is a human donor who was either an allogeneic HSCT recipient or a stem cell or donor lymphocyte infusion donor (not recorded which). It is not recorded whose cells these are; they may come from a transplant donor. The specimen sequenced was blood, either unsorted or a sorted T cell fraction (not recorded which). CDR3 region: CASSSLRNTEAFF. Here the CDR3 DNA reads TGTGCCAGCAGTTCGCTCAGGAACACTGAAGCTTTCTTT.